The entry below describes one TCR beta chain. In the authors' methods: Reference gene primer amplification in the assay estimated nucleated cell counts. Here immunoSEQ multiplex PCR was the method, and the copy in TCRdb shows in-frame clones only, minus some. V and J calls and clone size are copied from that table; D and trimming were computed from the DNA. Of about 480,000 clones listed, 80% to 90% were seen once; the top ten hold about 0.91%. Germline CDR1 reads SEHNR; CDR2 reads FQNEAQ (reference sequence). This CDR3 spans 14 amino acids. V lost 5 bases to trimming and J lost 3 bases, with 14 bases between them. These data come from a study of blood T cell repertoires in COVID-19. At the level of the study: There were acute and convalescent COVID-19 samples, and they came from the United States, Italy and Spain. Sample material is recorded as cDNA or gDNA derived from T cells, B-cell-depleted T cells, or PBMCs.

The Seattle site enrolled patients during active infection and followed them longitudinally. This sequence joins TRBV7-9 and TRBJ2-7; D remains ambiguous. Sample: peripheral blood. The clonotype comes from a man between 18 and 35 years old with COVID-19, enrolled during active disease. The CDR3 loop reads CASSPPVQIYEQYF. The CDR3 nucleotides are TGTGCCAGCAGCCCCCCTGTGCAGATCTACGAGCAGTACTTC.